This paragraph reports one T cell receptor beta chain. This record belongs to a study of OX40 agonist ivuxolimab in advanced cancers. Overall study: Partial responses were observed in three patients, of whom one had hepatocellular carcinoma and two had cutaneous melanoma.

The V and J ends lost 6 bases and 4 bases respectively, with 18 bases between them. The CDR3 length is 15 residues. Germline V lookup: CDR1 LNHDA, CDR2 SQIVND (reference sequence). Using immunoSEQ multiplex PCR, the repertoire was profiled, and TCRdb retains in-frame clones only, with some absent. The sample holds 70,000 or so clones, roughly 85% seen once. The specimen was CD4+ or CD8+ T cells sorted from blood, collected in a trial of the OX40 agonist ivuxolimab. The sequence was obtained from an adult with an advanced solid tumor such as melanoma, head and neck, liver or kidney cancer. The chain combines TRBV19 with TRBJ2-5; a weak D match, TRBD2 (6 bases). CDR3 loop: CASSKTRLVRETQYF. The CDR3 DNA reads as TGTGCCAGTAGCAAAACTCGACTAGTAAGAGAGACCCAGTACTTC.